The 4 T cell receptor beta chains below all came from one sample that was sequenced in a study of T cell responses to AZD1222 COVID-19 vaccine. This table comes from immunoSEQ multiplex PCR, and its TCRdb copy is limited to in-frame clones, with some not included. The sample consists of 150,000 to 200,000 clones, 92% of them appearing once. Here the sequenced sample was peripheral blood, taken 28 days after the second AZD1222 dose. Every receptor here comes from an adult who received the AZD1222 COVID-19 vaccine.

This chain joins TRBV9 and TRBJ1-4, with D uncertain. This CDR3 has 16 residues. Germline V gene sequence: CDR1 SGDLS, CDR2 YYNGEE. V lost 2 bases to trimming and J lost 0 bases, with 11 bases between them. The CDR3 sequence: CASSVGGLATNEKLFF. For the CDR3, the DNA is TGTGCCAGCAGCGTCGGCGGACTTGCAACTAATGAAAAACTGTTTTTT.

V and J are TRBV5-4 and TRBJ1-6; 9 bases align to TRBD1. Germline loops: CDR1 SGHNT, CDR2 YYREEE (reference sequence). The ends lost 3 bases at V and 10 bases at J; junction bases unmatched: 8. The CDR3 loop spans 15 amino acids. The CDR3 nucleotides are TGTGCCAGCAGCTCAGCCGGGACAGGGTACTCACCCCTCCACTTT. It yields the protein CASSSAGTGYSPLHF.

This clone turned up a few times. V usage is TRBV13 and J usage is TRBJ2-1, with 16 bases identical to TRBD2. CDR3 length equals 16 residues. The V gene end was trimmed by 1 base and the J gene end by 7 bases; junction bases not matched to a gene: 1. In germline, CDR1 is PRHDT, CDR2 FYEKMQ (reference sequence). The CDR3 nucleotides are TGTGCCAGCAGCTTAGTGGGACTAGCGGGGGGGAATGAGCAGTTCTTC. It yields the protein CASSLVGLAGGNEQFF.

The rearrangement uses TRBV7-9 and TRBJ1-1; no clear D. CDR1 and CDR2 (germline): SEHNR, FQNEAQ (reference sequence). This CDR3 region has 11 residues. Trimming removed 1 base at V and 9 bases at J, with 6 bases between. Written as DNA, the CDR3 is TGTGCCAGCAGCTTAGACCTTAAAGCTTTCTTT. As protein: CASSLDLKAFF.